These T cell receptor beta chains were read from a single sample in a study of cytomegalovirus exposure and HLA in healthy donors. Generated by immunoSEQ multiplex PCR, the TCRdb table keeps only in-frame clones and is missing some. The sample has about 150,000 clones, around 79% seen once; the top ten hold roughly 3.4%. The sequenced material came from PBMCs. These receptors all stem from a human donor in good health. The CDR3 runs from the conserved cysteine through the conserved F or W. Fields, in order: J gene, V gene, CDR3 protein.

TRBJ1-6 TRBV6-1 CASSEAGPMGDSPLHF
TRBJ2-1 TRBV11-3 CASSLTKASGGSYNEQFF
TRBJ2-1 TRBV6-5 CASRGTSGGDNEQFF
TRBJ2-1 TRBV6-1 CASSETLAGGGNEQFF
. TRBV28 CASSSREKSYEQYF
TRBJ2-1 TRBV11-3 CASSSRQGLSNEQFF
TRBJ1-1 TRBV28 CASSLWANTEAFF
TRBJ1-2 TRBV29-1 CSVVSRNNGYTF
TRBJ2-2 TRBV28 CASSPILEINTGELFF
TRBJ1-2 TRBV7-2 CASSFGNRDGYGYTF
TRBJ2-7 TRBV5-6 CASSPGQGFYEQYF
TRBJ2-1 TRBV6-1 CASSESGTRGLSEQFF
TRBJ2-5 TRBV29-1 CSVLGGETQYF
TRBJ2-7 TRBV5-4 CASSSPQGGYEQYF
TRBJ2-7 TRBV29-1 CSAGDRGLVLDEQYF
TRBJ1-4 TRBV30 CAWSVSRVTNEKLFF
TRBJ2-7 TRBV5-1 CASSPDGTGYEQYF
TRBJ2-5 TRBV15 CATSRGAQETQYF
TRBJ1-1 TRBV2 CASRARDRLNTEAFF
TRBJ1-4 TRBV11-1 CASSRQYEEKLFF
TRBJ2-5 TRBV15 CATSRDRETQYF
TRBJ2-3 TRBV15 CATSLAGWGDTQYF
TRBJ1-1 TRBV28 CASSSGRQAEAFF
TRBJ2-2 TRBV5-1 CASTGTSGGSNTGELFF
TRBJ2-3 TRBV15 CATSRGTSGFTDTQYF
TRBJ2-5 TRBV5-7 CASSTGPQEPRAQYF
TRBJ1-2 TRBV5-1 CASSPGQGGGNGYTF
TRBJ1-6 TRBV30 CAWSLRQISSYNSPLHF
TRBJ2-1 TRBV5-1 CASSTEAAREQFF
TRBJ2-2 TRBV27 CASSFRGTGELFF
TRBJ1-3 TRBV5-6 CARPRGNSGNTIYF
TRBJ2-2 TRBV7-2 CASSYGQGTGTGELFF
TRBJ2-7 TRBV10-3 CAISDSSPGEQYF
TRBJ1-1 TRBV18 CASSPLTGDNTEAFF
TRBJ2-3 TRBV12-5 CASGRGSGADTQYF
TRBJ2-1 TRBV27 CASSLLSGLSYNEQFF
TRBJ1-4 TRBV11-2 CASSSTPTGGREKLFF
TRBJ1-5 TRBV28 CASSFGGSNLNQPQHF
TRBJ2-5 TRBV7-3 CASSLTPQRQETQYF
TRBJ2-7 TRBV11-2 CASSPQNPGTGTYEQYF
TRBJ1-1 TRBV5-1 CASSLGQGAPMNTEAFF
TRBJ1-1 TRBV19 CASSQGSTEAFF
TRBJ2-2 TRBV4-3 CASSSTATGELFF
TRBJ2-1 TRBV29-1 CSVEGRGRVYNEQFF
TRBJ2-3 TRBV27 CASSLSILTEGHTQYF